The source of this TCR beta chain is a study of T cell responses to AZD1222 COVID-19 vaccine. General study results and limits: Compared with day 0, the breadth and depth of the Spike-specific TCR repertoire rose significantly after two doses of AZD1222. Clonal diversity was possibly underestimated, and the donors were mostly white British, with more females. In the spike-specific TCR repertoire, nearly half reportedly target unmutated variant regions.

With respect to this clone: No antigen is known for it.

V lost 8 bases and J lost 1, with 16 bases in between. CDR3 length: 15 amino acids. From germline, CDR1 is SEHNR and CDR2 FQNEAQ (reference sequence). Only in-frame clones appear in the TCRdb table, and some are missing; sequencing was by immunoSEQ multiplex PCR. The sample lists around 260,000 clones, approximately 95% occurring once. The sequencing here drew on peripheral blood, taken on day 0 of AZD1222 vaccination. The chain carries TRBV7-9 and TRBJ2-3, with D tentatively TRBD1 (5 bases). This TCR came from an adult in good health. The CDR3 loop reads CASSNTGHGTDTQYF. The CDR3 nucleotides read TGTGCCAGCTCCAATACAGGTCATGGCACAGATACGCAGTATTTT.